The 18 T cell receptor beta chains below were found in one sample sequenced in a study of human T cells and chemical hapten exposure. Specified time point: pre-sensitization, week 0. Described treatment: therapeutic diphenylcyclopropenone sensitization with weekly scalp DPC. TCRdb reprocessed the RACE reads with MiXCR, giving one entry per CDR3 protein. Counted here are around 380,000 distinct CDR3 sequences, 5.5% occurring once; the ten biggest clones make up about 8.2%. Specimen: whole blood, collected in connection with sensitization to the hapten diphenylcyclopropenone (DPC). The receptors originated from a woman aged 18-29 years with alopecia areata. Some clones in this sample may be carry-over from other donors' samples.

This clonotype was seen only a few times. This rearrangement joins TRBV6-6 to TRBJ1-1, with D possibly matching TRBD1 (6 bases). The CDR3 runs to 16 residues. Germline lookup yields CDR1 MNHNY and CDR2 SVGAGI (reference sequence). Trimming shortened V by 2 bases and J by 1 base, and 14 bases separated the two germline ends. The chain's CDR3 is CASSYGGARRNTEAFF. In DNA form, the CDR3 reads TGTGCCAGCAGTTACGGGGGGGCTCGACGGAACACTGAAGCTTTCTTT.

The rearrangement links TRBV6-1 to TRBJ2-4; 10 nucleotides agree with TRBD2. CDR1 MNHNS and CDR2 SASEGT come from the germline V gene. The CDR3 consists of 18 residues. J lost 0 bases, V lost 8 bases, and 13 bases had no gene match. This chain's CDR3 is CASGSGLADTLAKNIQYF. The CDR3 bases are TGTGCCAGCGGGTCCGGACTAGCGGATACTCTAGCCAAAAACATTCAGTACTTC.

This clonotype was observed a handful of times. The chain employs TRBV20-1 and TRBJ1-5; D uncertain. Trimming left V 4 bases short and J 1 base short, with 11 bases between. The germline gives CDR1 DFQATT, CDR2 SNEGSKA (reference sequence). This CDR3 has 14 amino acids. The CDR3 bases are TGCAGTGCTACCCCCATGGACAGCAATCAGCCCCAGCATTTT. It translates to CSATPMDSNQPQHF.

At least ten counts were recorded for this clonotype. The chain has TRBV7-9 and TRBJ1-4; tentatively, D is TRBD1 (6 bases). Germline loops: CDR1 SEHNR, CDR2 FQNEAQ (reference sequence). Between the trimmed V and J ends, which lost 0 bases and 7 bases, there was a span of 12 bases. CDR3 length: 15 amino acids. The CDR3 DNA follows: TGTGCCAGCAGCTTAGCTGGGGCGGGGGCTGAAAAACTGTTTTTT. It yields the protein CASSLAGAGAEKLFF.

The chain is built from TRBV14 and TRBJ2-3; D not resolved. The ends were cut back, 2 bases at V and 3 bases at J, with 9 bases in the middle. This CDR3 is 14 amino acids long. CDR1 is SGHDN and CDR2 is FVKESK in the germline V gene. CDR3 in amino acids: CASSQRQPTDTQYF. CDR3 coding DNA: TGTGCCAGCAGCCAAAGGCAGCCGACAGATACGCAGTATTTT.

In this sample, this clonotype turned up a few times. The chain employs TRBV5-4 and TRBJ2-5, with 8 nucleotides matching TRBD2. Germline V CDR1 and CDR2: SGHNT, YYREEE (reference sequence). With 4 bases clipped from V and 0 bases from J, the junction kept 14 bases outside the gene matches. CDR3 length: 18 residues. The CDR3 coding sequence is TGTGCCAGCAGCCCACCAAGTAATCCGGGACTAGACCAAGAGACCCAGTACTTC. As protein: CASSPPSNPGLDQETQYF. Full variable domain (remainder filled in from reference TRBV5-4 and TRBJ2-5): ETGVTQSPTHLIKTRGQQVTLRCSSQSGHNTVSWYQQALGQGPQFIFQYYREEENGRGNFPPRFSGLQFPNYSSELNVNALELDDSALYLCASSPPSNPGLDQETQYFGPGTRLLVL.

The chain recombines TRBV3-1 with TRBJ1-2, with TRBD1 identical over 10 bases. Trimming cost V 5 bases and J 2 bases; bases outside gene matches: 8. Per the germline V gene, CDR1 is LGHDT and CDR2 is YNNKEL (reference sequence). CDR3 length equals 16 residues. DNA of the CDR3: TGTGCCAGCAGCTCCCGGGGGACAGGGGCGAACTATGGCTACACCTTC. This codes for CASSSRGTGANYGYTF.

In its sample, this clonotype was seen a few times. The CDR3 DNA reads as TGTGCCAGCAGCCCCTATGGTGAGCAGTTCTTC. Its protein product is CASSPYGEQFF. This chain connects TRBV12-3 or TRBV12-4 to TRBJ2-1; no reliable D call. Between the trimmed V and J ends, which lost 6 bases and 9 bases, there was a span of 9 bases. The CDR3 is made up of 11 amino acids.

This clonotype has just a few counts. The V call is TRBV5-1, the J call TRBJ1-4; 7 bases map to TRBD1. CDR1 SGHRS and CDR2 YFSETQ come from the germline V gene. Losses at the gene ends were 3 bases for V and 2 bases for J; bases not matched to a gene: 4. The CDR3 consists of 15 residues. This chain's CDR3 is CASSSMTGTNEKLFF. DNA for the CDR3: TGCGCCAGCAGCTCTATGACAGGGACTAATGAAAAACTGTTTTTT. Full variable domain (rest looked up from reference TRBV5-1 and TRBJ1-4): KAGVTQTPRYLIKTRGQQVTLSCSPISGHRSVSWYQQTPGQGLQFLFEYFSETQRNKGNFPGRFSGRQFSNSRSEMNVSTLELGDSALYLCASSSMTGTNEKLFFGSGTQLSVL.

The V and J genes are TRBV18 and TRBJ2-7; 13 nucleotides match TRBD2. Germline V lookup: CDR1 KGHSH, CDR2 LQKENI. CDR3 length: 14 amino acids. V shed 5 bases, J shed 4 bases, and the junction held 2 bases outside the gene matches. CDR3 sequence (DNA): TGTGCCAGCTCAGAGACTAGCGGGGGGTACGAGCAGTACTTC. It translates to CASSETSGGYEQYF.

This clonotype was seen repeatedly, ten times or more. The chain employs TRBV28 and TRBJ2-7, with D unclear. V was clipped by 8 bases and J by 6 bases, with 14 bases between them. This CDR3 is 12 amino acids long. Germline V gives CDR1 MDHEN, CDR2 SYDVKM. CDR3 protein: CASARLMAEQYF. The CDR3 DNA follows: TGTGCCAGCGCCCGTCTCATGGCCGAGCAGTACTTC.

This clonotype has at least ten counts. J is TRBJ2-3 and V is TRBV5-6, with 11 bases fitting TRBD1. V lost 4 bases and J lost 5; bases outside the gene matches: 6. The length of the CDR3 is 15 residues. Germline V gene data show CDR1 as SGHDT and CDR2 as YYEEEE. CDR3 coding DNA: TGTGCCAGCAGCGTGGGACAGGGGGGAGTAGATACGCAGTATTTT. Translated, it gives CASSVGQGGVDTQYF.

This clonotype came up a few times. The chain recombines TRBV9 with TRBJ1-1, with D unresolved. V lost 0 bases and J 10 bases, leaving 13 bases between the germline ends. The CDR3 contains 13 residues. CDR1 is SGDLS and CDR2 is YYNGEE in the germline V gene. The CDR3 loop reads CASSVVSAGRAFF. The CDR3 nucleotides read TGTGCCAGCAGCGTAGTGAGCGCCGGTCGAGCTTTCTTT.

The chain has TRBV15 and TRBJ1-4, with D uncertain. The CDR3 is 16 amino acids. Per the germline V gene, CDR1 is LNHNV and CDR2 is YYDKDF (reference sequence). V lost 4 bases and J 5 bases, leaving 17 bases between the germline ends. The CDR3 region is CATSITGPRENEKLFF. In DNA form, the CDR3 reads TGTGCCACCAGCATTACTGGCCCGAGGGAGAATGAAAAACTGTTTTTT.

The chain links TRBV15 to TRBJ2-3; no clear D gene. This CDR3 spans 12 amino acids. The ends were cut back, 0 bases at V and 5 bases at J, with 3 bases in the middle. The germline CDR1 and CDR2 sequences are LNHNV and YYDKDF (reference sequence). In nucleotides, the CDR3 is TGTGCCACCAGCAGAGATCAAGATACGCAGTATTTT. Residues: CATSRDQDTQYF.

This clonotype has at least ten counts. One junction end does not reproduce the germline sequence, and a read error may be involved. The V and J genes are TRBV7-2 and TRBJ1-2; 7 positions match TRBD1. CDR1 and CDR2 from the germline V gene are SGHTA and FQGNSA. CDR3 length: 12 amino acids. In DNA form, the CDR3 reads TGTGCCAGCAGATTAGGGGGCCGCGGCTACACCTTC. Translation gives CASRLGGRGYTF. The variable domain in full, completed from reference TRBV7-2 and TRBJ1-2, reads GAGVSQSPSNKVTEKGKDVELRCDPISGHTALYWYRQSLGQGLEFLIYFQGNSAPDKSGLPSDRFSAERTGGSVSTLTIQRTQQEDSAVYLCASRLGGRGYTFGSGTRLTVV.

The gene calls are TRBV6-5 and TRBJ1-3; D might be TRBD1 (5 bases). CDR3 length: 16 residues. The germline V gene encodes CDR1 MNHEY and CDR2 SVGAGI. Trimming removed 8 bases from V and 0 bases from J, with 17 bases in between. The CDR3 coding sequence is TGTGCCAGCCGTCCAACGGGGGGATTCTCTGGAAACACCATATATTTT. It yields the protein CASRPTGGFSGNTIYF.

This clonotype was seen repeatedly, ten times or more. This chain connects TRBV7-2 to TRBJ1-1; maybe TRBD1 (6 bases). With 2 bases removed from V and 5 bases from J, the gap between germline ends came to 9 bases. Germline V gene data show CDR1 as SGHTA and CDR2 as FQGNSA. CDR3 length: 13 residues. The CDR3 region is CASSLTRGTEAFF. In DNA, the CDR3 is TGTGCCAGCAGCTTAACCAGGGGTACTGAAGCTTTCTTT.